Following are 20 T cell receptor beta chains from one sample sequenced in a study of T cell responses to AZD1222 COVID-19 vaccine. Measured with immunoSEQ multiplex PCR; TCRdb has only the in-frame clones, and not every one. The sample records some 120,000 clones, 90% to 95% being singletons. This sample comprised peripheral blood, obtained on day 0 of AZD1222 vaccination. These receptor sequences come from an adult in good health.

V and J are TRBV5-5 and TRBJ1-1; D is perhaps TRBD1 (5 bases). Per germline, CDR1 SGHKS and CDR2 YYEKEE (reference sequence). The CDR3 has 15 residues. Trimming took off 5 bases at V and 0 bases at J, with 14 bases between the two ends. This CDR3 is CASRGGGTLNTEAFF. CDR3 DNA sequence: TGTGCCAGCAGGGGTGGGGGGACCCTGAACACTGAAGCTTTCTTT.

V usage is TRBV6-5 and J usage is TRBJ1-6; 11 nucleotides align to TRBD1. After removal of 8 bases from V and 7 bases from J, the junction contained 4 bases not matched to a gene. This CDR3 comprises 14 residues. Looked up from germline, CDR1 is MNHEY and CDR2 is SVGAGI. In nucleotides, the CDR3 is TGTGCCAGCTGTCGGACAGGGGGCAATTCACCCCTCCACTTT. Protein: CASCRTGGNSPLHF.

V is TRBV5-6 and J is TRBJ2-2; unclear D gene. V lost 3 bases and J lost 3, with 9 bases in between. CDR1 is SGHDT, CDR2 YYEEEE, per germline. There are 14 residues in the CDR3. CDR3 sequence: CASSWGSDTGELFF. DNA for the CDR3: TGTGCCAGCAGCTGGGGATCGGACACCGGGGAGCTGTTTTTT.

The rearrangement uses TRBV4-1 and TRBJ2-1, with TRBD2 identical over 10 bases. Losses at the gene ends were 1 base for V and 5 bases for J; bases not matched to a gene: 11. The CDR3 is 18 residues long. Germline loops: CDR1 MGHRA, CDR2 YSYEKL. The CDR3 reads CASSQGSASGSLDNEQFF. The CDR3 DNA sequence: TGCGCCAGCAGCCAAGGCTCGGCTAGCGGGAGCCTTGACAATGAGCAGTTCTTC.

V gene TRBV29-1 combines with J gene TRBJ1-2; the match to TRBD1 covers 7 bases. This CDR3 is 14 amino acids long. CDR1 and CDR2 from the germline V gene are SQVTM and ANQGSEA. The V gene end was trimmed by 4 bases and the J gene end by 2 bases; junction bases not matched to a gene: 7. The CDR3 coding sequence is TGCAGCGTTGGGGGGACAGTAGCAAACTATGGCTACACCTTC. Translation: CSVGGTVANYGYTF. Drawing the rest from reference TRBV29-1 and TRBJ1-2, the complete variable domain is SAVISQKPSRDICQRGTSLTIQCQVDSQVTMMFWYRQQPGQSLTLIATANQGSEATYESGFVIDKFPISRPNLTFSTLTVSNMSPEDSSIYLCSVGGTVANYGYTFGSGTRLTVV.

The chain carries TRBV5-1 and TRBJ2-1; D not resolved. Germline V gene data show CDR1 as SGHRS and CDR2 as YFSETQ. Trimming removed 3 bases at V and 10 bases at J, with 11 bases between. The CDR3 is 12 residues long. As DNA, the CDR3 is TGCGCCAGCAGCTGGGCAACAAACGAGCAGTTCTTC. This encodes CASSWATNEQFF. The full variable domain, in which reference TRBV5-1 and TRBJ2-1 provide the parts outside the CDR3, is KAGVTQTPRYLIKTRGQQVTLSCSPISGHRSVSWYQQTPGQGLQFLFEYFSETQRNKGNFPGRFSGRQFSNSRSEMNVSTLELGDSALYLCASSWATNEQFFGPGTRLTVL.

This clone was seen just once. This rearrangement joins TRBV4-2 to TRBJ2-2; D remains ambiguous. The CDR3 consists of 17 residues. The germline V and J ends were trimmed by 0 bases and 0 bases, with 11 bases remaining between them. Germline V lookup: CDR1 LGHNA, CDR2 YNFKEQ. In nucleotides, the CDR3 is TGTGCCAGCAGCCAAGATCAGACCTATTCGAACACCGGGGAGCTGTTTTTT. Translating gives CASSQDQTYSNTGELFF.

The rearrangement links TRBV3-1 (or the pseudogene TRBV3-2) to TRBJ1-1, with 9 positions matching TRBD1. Germline V gives CDR1 LGHDT, CDR2 YNNKEL (reference sequence). The CDR3 sequence is 13 residues long. V shed 4 bases and J 5 bases; nucleotides not matched to a gene: 2. The CDR3: CASSRQGVTEAFF. CDR3 coding DNA: TGTGCCAGCAGCCGACAGGGGGTGACTGAAGCTTTCTTT.

The chain links TRBV12-3 or TRBV12-4 to TRBJ1-4; D gene ambiguous. V lost 3 bases and J lost 11, with 7 bases in between. The CDR3 is 11 residues long. The CDR3 nucleotides read TGTGCCAGCAGTTTTGCGAATAAACTGTTTTTT. It encodes CASSFANKLFF.

The V call is TRBV6-2 or TRBV6-3, the J call TRBJ2-5; no firm D call. CDR1 MNHEY and CDR2 SVGEGT come from the germline V gene. V gave up 3 bases and J gave up 9 bases, with 14 bases separating them. This CDR3 comprises 13 residues. CDR3 sequence reads: CASSYTRAVSQYF. DNA of the CDR3: TGTGCCAGCAGTTATACCCGCGCGGTGTCCCAGTACTTC.

This chain connects TRBV7-9 to TRBJ2-2; TRBD1 agrees at 10 bases. CDR3 size: 15 residues. Germline trimming cut 8 bases from V and 8 bases from J; bases unmatched to any gene: 11. The germline V gene has CDR1 SEHNR and CDR2 FQNEAQ (reference sequence). CDR3 DNA sequence: TGTGCCAGCTTTACCGGGACAGGGGCGAGAGGGGAGCTGTTTTTT. As protein: CASFTGTGARGELFF.

V usage is TRBV15 and J usage is TRBJ2-1, with D perhaps matching TRBD2 (6 bases). V dropped 1 base and J dropped 9 bases, with 13 bases sitting between them. The CDR3 runs 14 residues. Germline V lookup: CDR1 LNHNV, CDR2 YYDKDF (reference sequence). The CDR3, as DNA: TGTGCCACCAGCAGAGGGACGGGAGTTCCTGAGCAGTTCTTC. Its protein product is CATSRGTGVPEQFF.

The table lists this clone with a count of one. The chain carries TRBV9 and TRBJ1-2, with D maybe TRBD1 (5 bases). Trimming left V 2 bases short and J 0 bases short, with 14 bases between. The length of the CDR3 is 16 residues. Germline assignment: CDR1 SGDLS and CDR2 YYNGEE. Written as DNA, the CDR3 is TGTGCCAGCAGCGTGGTGACGGGGCCGACTAACTATGGCTACACCTTC. Residues: CASSVVTGPTNYGYTF.

The chain has TRBV7-8 and TRBJ2-7; D unresolved. Between the trimmed V and J ends, which lost 2 bases and 5 bases, there was a span of 4 bases. Germline V gene lookup returns CDR1 SGHVS and CDR2 FQNEAQ. The CDR3 consists of 11 residues. CDR3 coding DNA: TGTGCCAGCAGCTTAACGCACGAGCAGTACTTC. Protein: CASSLTHEQYF.

The DNA for the CDR3 is TGTGCCACCAGCAGAACCGGGACAGGGGGCTACGAGCAGTACTTC. This codes for CATSRTGTGGYEQYF. The J gene is TRBJ2-7, the V gene TRBV15, with TRBD1 matching over 11 bases. Trimming at V came to 2 bases and at J to 3 bases, leaving 3 bases not matched to a gene. The CDR3 spans 15 residues. Germline V gene lookup returns CDR1 LNHNV and CDR2 YYDKDF (reference sequence). Using reference TRBV15 and TRBJ2-7 for the parts outside the CDR3, the full variable domain is DAMVIQNPRYQVTQFGKPVTLSCSQTLNHNVMYWYQQKSSQAPKLLFHYYDKDFNNEADTPDNFQSRRPNTSFCFLDIRSPGLGDTAMYLCATSRTGTGGYEQYFGPGTRLTVT.

The J gene is TRBJ1-1, the V gene TRBV19; no clear D. Trimming took off 9 bases at V and 6 bases at J, with 11 bases between the two ends. Germline-derived CDR1 and CDR2 are LNHDA and SQIVND (reference sequence). CDR3 length: 11 residues. CDR3 region: CASVTAAEAFF. For the CDR3, the DNA is TGTGCCAGCGTGACTGCGGCTGAAGCTTTCTTT.

This clone was counted a single time. The chain employs TRBV6-5 and TRBJ2-1, with a tentative D call TRBD2 (6 bases). This CDR3 has 13 amino acids. The V gene's germline CDR1 is MNHEY and CDR2 SVGAGI. The V end lost 2 bases, the J end lost 13 bases, and 15 bases lay between the germline ends. CDR3 bases: TGTGCCAGCAGTTACGAACGGGACTTCCATCAGTTCTTC. Translation gives CASSYERDFHQFF.

The V and J genes are TRBV2 and TRBJ2-7, with TRBD1 matching 8 bases. Germline V gene sequence: CDR1 SNHLY, CDR2 FYNNEI. V gave up 8 bases and J gave up 9 bases; unmatched junction bases: 12. The CDR3 length is 13 residues. CDR3 region: CASDGTGGGGQYF. CDR3 nucleotides: TGTGCCAGCGATGGCACAGGGGGAGGAGGGCAGTACTTC. Together with reference TRBV2 and TRBJ2-7, the CDR3 gives the full variable domain: EPEVTQTPSHQVTQMGQEVILRCVPISNHLYFYWYRQILGQKVEFLVSFYNNEISEKSEIFDDQFSVERPDGSNFTLKIRSTKLEDSAMYFCASDGTGGGGQYFGPGTRLTVT.

The rearrangement links TRBV24-1 to TRBJ2-5; TRBD1 is a possible D gene (5 bases). The germline CDR1 and CDR2 sequences are KGHDR and SFDVKD. The CDR3 spans 15 residues. V was clipped by 4 bases and J by 0 bases, with 11 bases between them. The DNA of the CDR3 is TGTGCCACCAGTGACACGGCAGGGTACCAAGAGACCCAGTACTTC. Amino acid sequence: CATSDTAGYQETQYF.

The V gene is TRBV2, the J gene TRBJ1-4; D not resolved. CDR1 is SNHLY and CDR2 is FYNNEI in the germline V gene. This CDR3 contains 15 residues. V gave up 3 bases and J gave up 7 bases, with 15 bases separating them. The CDR3 loop is CASSDQTRSSEKLFF. In DNA, the CDR3 is TGTGCCAGCAGTGACCAGACACGTTCGAGTGAAAAACTGTTTTTT.